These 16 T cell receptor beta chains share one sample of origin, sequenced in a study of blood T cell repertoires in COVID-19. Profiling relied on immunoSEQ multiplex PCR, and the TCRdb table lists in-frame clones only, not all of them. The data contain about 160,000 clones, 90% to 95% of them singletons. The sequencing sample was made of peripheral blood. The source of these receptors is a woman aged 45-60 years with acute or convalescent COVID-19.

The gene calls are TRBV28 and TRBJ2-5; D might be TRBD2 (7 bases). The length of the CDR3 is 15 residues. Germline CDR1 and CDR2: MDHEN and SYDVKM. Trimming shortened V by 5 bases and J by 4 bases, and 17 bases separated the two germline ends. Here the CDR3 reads CASSQRGRGSETQYF. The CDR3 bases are TGTGCCAGCAGTCAGCGGGGTAGGGGGTCAGAGACCCAGTACTTC. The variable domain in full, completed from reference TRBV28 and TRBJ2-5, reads DVKVTQSSRYLVKRTGEKVFLECVQDMDHENMFWYRQDPGLGLRLIYFSYDVKMKEKGDIPEGYSVSREKKERFSLILESASTNQTSMYLCASSQRGRGSETQYFGPGTRLLVL.

The CDR3 loop reads CASSWDIPREKLFF. CDR3 coding DNA: TGTGCCAGCAGCTGGGACATTCCACGAGAAAAACTGTTTTTT. The chain combines TRBV7-9 with TRBJ1-4; a possible D gene is TRBD1 (6 bases). CDR1 SEHNR and CDR2 FQNEAQ come from the germline V gene (reference sequence). V lost 4 bases and J 8 bases, leaving 14 bases between the germline ends. This CDR3 comprises 14 residues.

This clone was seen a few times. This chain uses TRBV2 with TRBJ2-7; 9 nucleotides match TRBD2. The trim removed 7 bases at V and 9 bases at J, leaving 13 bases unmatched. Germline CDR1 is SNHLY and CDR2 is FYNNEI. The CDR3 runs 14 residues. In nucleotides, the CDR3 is TGTGCCAGCATGGTTGGTAGCGGGAGTAGAAGGCAGTACTTC. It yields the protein CASMVGSGSRRQYF.

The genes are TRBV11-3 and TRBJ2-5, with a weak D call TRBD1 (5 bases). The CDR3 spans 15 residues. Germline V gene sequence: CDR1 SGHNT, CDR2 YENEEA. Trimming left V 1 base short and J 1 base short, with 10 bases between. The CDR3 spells CASSLGAGIQETQYF. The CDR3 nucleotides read TGTGCCAGCAGCTTAGGAGCAGGGATCCAAGAGACCCAGTACTTC.

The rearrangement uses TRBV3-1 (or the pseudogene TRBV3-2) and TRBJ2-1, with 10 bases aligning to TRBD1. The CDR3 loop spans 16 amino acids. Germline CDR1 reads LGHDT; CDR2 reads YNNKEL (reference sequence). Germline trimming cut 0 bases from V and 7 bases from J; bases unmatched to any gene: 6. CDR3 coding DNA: TGTGCCAGCAGCCAAGAGGGGGGACAGGGGCCGAATGAGCAGTTCTTC. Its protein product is CASSQEGGQGPNEQFF.

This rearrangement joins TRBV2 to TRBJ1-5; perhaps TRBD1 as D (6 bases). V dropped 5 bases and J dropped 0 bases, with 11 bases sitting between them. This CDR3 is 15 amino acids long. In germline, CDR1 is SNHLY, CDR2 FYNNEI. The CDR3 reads CASSKYRDSNQPQHF. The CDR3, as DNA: TGTGCCAGCAGTAAATACAGGGATAGCAATCAGCCCCAGCATTTT.

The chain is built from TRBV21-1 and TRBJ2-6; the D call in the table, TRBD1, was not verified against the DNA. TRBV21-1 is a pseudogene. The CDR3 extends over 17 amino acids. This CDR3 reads CASSNRDRASGANVLTF. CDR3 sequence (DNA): TGTGCCAGCAGCAACCGGGACAGGGCCTCTGGGGCCAACGTCCTGACTTTC.

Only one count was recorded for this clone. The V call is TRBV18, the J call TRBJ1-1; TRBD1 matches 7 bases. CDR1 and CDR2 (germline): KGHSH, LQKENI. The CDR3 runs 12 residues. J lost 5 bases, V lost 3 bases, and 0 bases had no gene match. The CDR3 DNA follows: TGTGCCAGCTCACCGACAGGGACTGAAGCTTTCTTT. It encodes CASSPTGTEAFF.

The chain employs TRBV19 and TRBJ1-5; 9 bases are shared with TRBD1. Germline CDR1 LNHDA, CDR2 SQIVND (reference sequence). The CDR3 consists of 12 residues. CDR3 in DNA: TGTGCGGTGGGGACAGGGACTCAGCCCCAGCATTTT. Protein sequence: CAVGTGTQPQHF.

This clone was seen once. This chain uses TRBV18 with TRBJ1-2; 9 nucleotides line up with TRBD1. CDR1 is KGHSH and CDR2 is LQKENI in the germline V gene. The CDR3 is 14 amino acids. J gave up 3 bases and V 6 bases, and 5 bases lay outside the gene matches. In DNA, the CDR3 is TGTGCCAGCTCGGGGACAGGGCGAGACTATGGCTACACCTTC. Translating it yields CASSGTGRDYGYTF.

In nucleotides, the CDR3 is TGTGCCAGTAGTATGAGCAGGGGTATGGGGATCCATAATGAAAAACTGTTTTTT. Its translation is CASSMSRGMGIHNEKLFF. V is TRBV19 and J is TRBJ1-4, with D tentatively TRBD1 (6 bases). Trimming removed 3 bases from V and 4 bases from J, with 21 bases in between. CDR3 length: 18 residues. CDR1 is LNHDA, CDR2 SQIVND, per germline (reference sequence).

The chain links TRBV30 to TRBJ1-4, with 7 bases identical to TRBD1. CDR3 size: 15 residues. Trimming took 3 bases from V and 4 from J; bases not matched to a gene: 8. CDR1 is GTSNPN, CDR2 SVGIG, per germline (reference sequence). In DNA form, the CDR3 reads TGTGCCTGGAGACCGCCGGGACAGAATAATGAAAAACTGTTTTTT. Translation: CAWRPPGQNNEKLFF.

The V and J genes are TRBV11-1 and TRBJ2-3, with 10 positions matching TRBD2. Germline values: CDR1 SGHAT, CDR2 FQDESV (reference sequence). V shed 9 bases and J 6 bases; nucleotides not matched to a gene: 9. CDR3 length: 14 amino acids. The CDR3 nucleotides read TGTGCCAGTCAAAAGCGGGGGGGCTATGATACGCAGTATTTT. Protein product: CASQKRGGYDTQYF.

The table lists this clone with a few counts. CDR3 DNA sequence: TGTGCCAGTAGTATAGATGGGGGACAGGGGGTAAACACTGAAGCTTTCTTT. Its protein is CASSIDGGQGVNTEAFF. The rearrangement links TRBV19 to TRBJ1-1; 11 nucleotides align to TRBD1. This CDR3 spans 17 amino acids. The trim removed 0 bases at V and 2 bases at J, leaving 5 bases unmatched. Looked up from germline, CDR1 is LNHDA and CDR2 is SQIVND (reference sequence).

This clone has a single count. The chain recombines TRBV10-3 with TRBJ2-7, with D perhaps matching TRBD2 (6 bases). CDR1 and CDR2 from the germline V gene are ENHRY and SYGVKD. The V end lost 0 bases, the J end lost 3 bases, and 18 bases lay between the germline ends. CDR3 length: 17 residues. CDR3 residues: CAISESYLGGMNYEQYF. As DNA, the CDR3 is TGTGCCATCAGTGAGTCTTACTTGGGGGGAATGAACTACGAGCAGTACTTC.

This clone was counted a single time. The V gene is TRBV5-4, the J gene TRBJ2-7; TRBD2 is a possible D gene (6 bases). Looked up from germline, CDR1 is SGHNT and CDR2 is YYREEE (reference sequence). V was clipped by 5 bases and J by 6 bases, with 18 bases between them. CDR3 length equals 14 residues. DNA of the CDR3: TGTGCCAGCAGTTTGCGGGGTGAAACGGTCGAGCAGTACTTC. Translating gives CASSLRGETVEQYF.